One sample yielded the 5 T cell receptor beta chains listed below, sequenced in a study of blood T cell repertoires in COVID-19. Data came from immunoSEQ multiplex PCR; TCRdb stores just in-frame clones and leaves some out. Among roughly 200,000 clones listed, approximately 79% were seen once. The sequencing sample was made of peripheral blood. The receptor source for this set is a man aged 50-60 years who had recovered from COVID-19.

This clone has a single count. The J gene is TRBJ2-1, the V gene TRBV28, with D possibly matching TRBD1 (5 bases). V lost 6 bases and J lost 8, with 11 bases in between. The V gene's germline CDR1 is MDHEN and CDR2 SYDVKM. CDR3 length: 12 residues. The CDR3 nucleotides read TGTGCCAGCAGACTGGCAGGGTATGAGCAGTTCTTC. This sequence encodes CASRLAGYEQFF.

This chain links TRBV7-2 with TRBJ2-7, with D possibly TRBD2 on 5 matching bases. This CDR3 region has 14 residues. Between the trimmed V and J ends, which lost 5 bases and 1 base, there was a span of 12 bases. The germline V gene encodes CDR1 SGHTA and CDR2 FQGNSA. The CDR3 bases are TGTGCCAGCAGCCCCGGGGTGGGTTCCTACGAGCAGTACTTC. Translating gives CASSPGVGSYEQYF. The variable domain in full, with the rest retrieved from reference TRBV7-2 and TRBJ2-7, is GAGVSQSPSNKVTEKGKDVELRCDPISGHTALYWYRQSLGQGLEFLIYFQGNSAPDKSGLPSDRFSAERTGGSVSTLTIQRTQQEDSAVYLCASSPGVGSYEQYFGPGTRLTVT.

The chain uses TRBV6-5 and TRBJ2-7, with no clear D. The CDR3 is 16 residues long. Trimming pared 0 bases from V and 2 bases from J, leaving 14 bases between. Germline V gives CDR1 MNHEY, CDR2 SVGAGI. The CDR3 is CASSYSPLGGTYEQYF. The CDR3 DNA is TGTGCCAGCAGTTACTCCCCTCTCGGCGGAACCTACGAGCAGTACTTC.

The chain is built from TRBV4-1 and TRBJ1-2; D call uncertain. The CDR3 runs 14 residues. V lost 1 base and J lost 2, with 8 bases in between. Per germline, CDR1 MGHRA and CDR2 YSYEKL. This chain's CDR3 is CASSQVAENYGYTF. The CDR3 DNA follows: TGCGCCAGCAGCCAAGTGGCAGAAAACTATGGCTACACCTTC.

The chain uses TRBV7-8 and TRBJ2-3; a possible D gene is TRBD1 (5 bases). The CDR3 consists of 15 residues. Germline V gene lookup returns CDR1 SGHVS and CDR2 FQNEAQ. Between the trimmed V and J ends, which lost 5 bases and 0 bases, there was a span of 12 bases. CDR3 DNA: TGTGCCAGCAGCAAAACAGGAACTAGCACAGATACGCAGTATTTT. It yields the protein CASSKTGTSTDTQYF.